This T cell receptor beta chain was captured in a study of blood T cell repertoires in COVID-19. On the study more broadly: Some COVID-19 samples were acute and others convalescent; all came from the United States, Italy and Spain. In each case, the material was cDNA or gDNA derived from T cells, B-cell-depleted T cells, or PBMCs.

Trimming cost V 4 bases and J 5 bases; bases outside gene matches: 7. The CDR3 consists of 14 residues. Germline V gene lookup returns CDR1 SGHDT and CDR2 YYEEEE. In the authors' methods: Amplification with reference gene primers provided the estimates of nucleated cell counts. Clones were sequenced by immunoSEQ multiplex PCR, and TCRdb holds only the in-frame ones, with some missing. D and trimming come from the DNA, and the V and J calls and clone size come from that table. The top ten hold more than 7% of the sample, which has around 130,000 clones, about 86% seen once. This receptor was obtained from a human donor in a cohort sampled during active COVID-19. Sequences were obtained from peripheral blood. V usage is TRBV5-6 and J usage is TRBJ1-2; 8 bases line up with TRBD1. CDR3 region: CASSPPGGGYGYTF. The CDR3 coding sequence is TGTGCCAGCAGCCCGCCAGGGGGCGGGTATGGCTACACCTTC.